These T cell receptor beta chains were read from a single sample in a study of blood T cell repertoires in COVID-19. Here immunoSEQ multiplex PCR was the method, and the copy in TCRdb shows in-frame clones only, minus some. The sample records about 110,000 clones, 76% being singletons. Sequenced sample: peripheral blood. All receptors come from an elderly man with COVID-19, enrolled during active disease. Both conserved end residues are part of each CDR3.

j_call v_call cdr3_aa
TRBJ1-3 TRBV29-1 CSVATGDGNTIYF
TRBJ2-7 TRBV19 CASSYQRASYEQYF
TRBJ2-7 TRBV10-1 CASSRTGGSYEQYF
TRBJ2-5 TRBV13 CASSLGGVAETQYF
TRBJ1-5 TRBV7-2 CASSSSAHRGRGQPQHF
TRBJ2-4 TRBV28 CASSHTRQVVAKNIQYF
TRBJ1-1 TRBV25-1 CASSEWGGGPTEAFF
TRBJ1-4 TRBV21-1 CASSKARGGFEKLFF
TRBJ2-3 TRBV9 CASSRGGMTDTQYF
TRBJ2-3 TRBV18 CASSPRDYGVDTQYF
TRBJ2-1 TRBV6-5 CASSPPGANEQFF
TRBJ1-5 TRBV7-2 CASNPGRDHQPQHF
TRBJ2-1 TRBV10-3 CAISKSAGTRGNNEQFF
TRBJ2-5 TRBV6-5 CASSYSNRGHQETQYF
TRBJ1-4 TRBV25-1 CASSEDGTVNEKLFF
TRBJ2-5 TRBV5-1 CASSPGASTETQYF
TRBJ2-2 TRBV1 CTINSVAGDPTGELFF
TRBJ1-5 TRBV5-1 CASSLGPLGGAGQPQHF
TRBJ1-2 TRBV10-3 CAISVQGNGYTF
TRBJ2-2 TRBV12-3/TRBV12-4 CAEQGYATGELFF
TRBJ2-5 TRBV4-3 CASSQDFVDRETQYF
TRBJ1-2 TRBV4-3 CASRPDEGQGDYGYTF
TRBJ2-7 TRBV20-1 CSAGLQGEQYF
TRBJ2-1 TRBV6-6 CASTNQIAGVGEQFF
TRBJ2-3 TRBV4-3 CASSQASDRPDTQYF
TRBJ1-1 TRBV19 CASSRYLGGGTTEAFF
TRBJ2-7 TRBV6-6 CASSYSDNYEQYF
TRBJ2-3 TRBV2 CASSDEQGLDTQYF
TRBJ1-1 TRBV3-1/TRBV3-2 CASSQDRTVRRGAFF
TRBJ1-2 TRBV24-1 CATSDPTILPGQGLGGYTF
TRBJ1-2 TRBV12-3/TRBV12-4 CASSFIQGNGYTF
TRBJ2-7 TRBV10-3 CAISEGTGETYEQYF
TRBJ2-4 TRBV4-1 CASSQDQRTAPYF